This is a list of T cell receptor beta chains from one sample in a study of beta chain features in type 1 diabetes. TCRdb's copy holds only in-frame clones and misses some; the assay was immunoSEQ multiplex PCR. The table shows around 250,000 clones, with over 65% occurring only once. Sequenced sample: naive CD4+ T cells from blood. Receptors originate from a man younger than 45 in good health. Both conserved end residues are part of each CDR3. The order of the fields is V gene, clone size, J gene, D gene, CDR3 DNA, CDR3 protein. A D gene is named only where the DNA matches it firmly. The size of a clone is reported for some rows only, either as once, few or many, or as a class for expanded clones.

V: TRBV9
size: -
J: TRBJ2-1
D: -
DNA: TGTGCCAGCACGCCGGGGGCAGGGCCGACCTACAATGAGCAGTTCTTC
CDR3: CASTPGAGPTYNEQFF

V: TRBV15
size: -
J: TRBJ2-3
D: -
DNA: TGTGCCACCAGCAGAGATCGACCAGATACGCAGTATTTT
CDR3: CATSRDRPDTQYF

V: TRBV29-1
size: -
J: TRBJ1-1
D: TRBD1
DNA: TGCAGCGTTCCGGGACAGGGAAACACTGAAGCTTTCTTT
CDR3: CSVPGQGNTEAFF

V: TRBV4-3
size: -
J: TRBJ2-7
D: -
DNA: TGCGCCAGCAGCCAAGAAGGAAAGCTCTACGAGCAGTACTTC
CDR3: CASSQEGKLYEQYF

V: TRBV30
size: -
J: TRBJ2-6
D: -
DNA: TGTGCCTGGACTACAGGGGCCAACGTCCTGACTTTC
CDR3: CAWTTGANVLTF

V: TRBV9
size: few
J: TRBJ2-1
D: TRBD1
DNA: TGTGCCAGCAGCTCTCGCACGACAGGGAATGAGCAGTTCTTC
CDR3: CASSSRTTGNEQFF

V: TRBV30
size: -
J: TRBJ2-7
D: -
DNA: TGTGCCTCCCGAGGTTCCTACGAGCAGTACTTC
CDR3: CASRGSYEQYF

V: TRBV30
size: few
J: TRBJ2-7
D: -
DNA: TGTGCCTGGAGTCCCCTAAGGGGAACCTACGAGCAGTACTTC
CDR3: CAWSPLRGTYEQYF

V: TRBV5-1
size: -
J: TRBJ1-1
D: -
DNA: TGCGCCAGCGGGACCGACAGCTCGTACACTGAAGCTTTCTTT
CDR3: CASGTDSSYTEAFF

V: TRBV29-1
size: -
J: TRBJ2-1
D: -
DNA: TGCAGCGTTGAAGATCGCAGGCTAGTAACGGATGAGCAGTTCTTC
CDR3: CSVEDRRLVTDEQFF

V: TRBV2
size: -
J: TRBJ2-3
D: TRBD2
DNA: TGTGCCAGCAGTGAAGCGGGACTAGCGGTGCCAGATACGCAGTATTTT
CDR3: CASSEAGLAVPDTQYF

V: TRBV25-1
size: -
J: TRBJ2-5
D: TRBD2
DNA: TGTGCCAGCAGCCTAGCGGGAGTTCGTGAGACCCAGTACTTC
CDR3: CASSLAGVRETQYF

V: TRBV27
size: -
J: TRBJ1-5
D: TRBD1
DNA: TGTGCCAGCAGTCCCTCGGGACAGGGGGCAGGACAGCCCCAGCATTTT
CDR3: CASSPSGQGAGQPQHF

V: TRBV29-1
size: few
J: TRBJ1-2
D: -
DNA: TGCAGCGCCCAGAGGGCCACAATGCGTGGCTACACCTTC
CDR3: CSAQRATMRGYTF

V: TRBV7-6
size: -
J: TRBJ2-6
D: -
DNA: TGTGCCAGCAGCTTAGCGCGAACAGGCCGTGGCTCTGGGGCCAACGTCCTGACTTTC
CDR3: CASSLARTGRGSGANVLTF

V: TRBV25-1
size: -
J: TRBJ2-3
D: -
DNA: TGTGCCAGCAGAACCCCTAGCACAGATACGCAGTATTTT
CDR3: CASRTPSTDTQYF

V: TRBV6-5
size: -
J: TRBJ2-7
D: -
DNA: TGTGCCAGCAGTTACTCGCGCAGCTCCTACGAGCAGTACTTC
CDR3: CASSYSRSSYEQYF

V: TRBV19
size: -
J: TRBJ1-2
D: -
DNA: TGTGCCAGTAAAAGGATTGGGCATCATGGCTACACCTTC
CDR3: CASKRIGHHGYTF